This T cell receptor beta chain was captured by sequencing in a study of blood T cells in healthy people across ages. The authors extracted at least 5 micrograms of total RNA per sample. This CDR3 is built from 12 residues. The V end lost 5 bases, the J end lost 7 bases, and 14 bases lay between the germline ends. Germline CDR1 is DFQATT and CDR2 is SNEGSKA (reference sequence). A J-beta primer mix and a sample-barcoded 5' primer were used in a second PCR of about 7 to 12 cycles. TCRdb recomputed calls from the 5' RACE reads with MiXCR, one row per CDR3 protein. Here the sample spans 700,000 to 900,000 distinct CDR3 sequences, about 53% being singletons.

The chain carries TRBV20-1 and TRBJ1-1; D ambiguous. Source material: blood. The clonotype comes from a man at least 80 years old in good health. CDR3 DNA sequence: TGCAGTGCTGGACGAAGGTCTCGTGAAGCTTTCTTT. Amino acid sequence: CSAGRRSREAFF.